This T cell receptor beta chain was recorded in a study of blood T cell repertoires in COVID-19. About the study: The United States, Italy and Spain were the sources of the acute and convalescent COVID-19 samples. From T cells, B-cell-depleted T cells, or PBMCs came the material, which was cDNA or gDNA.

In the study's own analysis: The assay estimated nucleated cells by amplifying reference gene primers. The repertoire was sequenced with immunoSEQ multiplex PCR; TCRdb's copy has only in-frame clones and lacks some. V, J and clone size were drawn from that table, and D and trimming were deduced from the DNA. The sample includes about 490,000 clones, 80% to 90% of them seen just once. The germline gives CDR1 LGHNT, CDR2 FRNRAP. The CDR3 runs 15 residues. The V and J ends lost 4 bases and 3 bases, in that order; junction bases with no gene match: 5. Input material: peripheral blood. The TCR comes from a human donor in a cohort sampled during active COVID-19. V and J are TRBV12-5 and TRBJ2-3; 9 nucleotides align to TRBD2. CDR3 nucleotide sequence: TGTGCTAGTGGTTCGGGACTAGCCTTAACAGATACGCAGTATTTT. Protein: CASGSGLALTDTQYF.